The 22 T cell receptor beta chains listed next were all sequenced from one sample in a study of blood T cells in healthy people across ages. Next came a second PCR, run for 7 to 11 cycles, which used a sample-barcoded 5' primer along with a J-beta primer mix. MiXCR, run by TCRdb on the 5' RACE reads, gives a single entry per CDR3 protein. The top ten clones hold 23% of a sample with 1,800,000 or so distinct CDR3 sequences, about two fifths of them seen once. What was sequenced was blood. The origin of the receptors is a human donor in good health.

V is TRBV20-1 and J is TRBJ2-7; 7 bases align to TRBD1. The CDR3 spans 16 residues. V shed 3 bases, J shed 3 bases, and the junction held 14 bases outside the gene matches. The germline gives CDR1 DFQATT, CDR2 SNEGSKA (reference sequence). The CDR3 sequence is CSASGTPDRLVYEQYF. For the CDR3, the DNA is TGCAGTGCTAGCGGGACCCCGGACAGGCTAGTCTACGAGCAGTACTTC.

The CDR3 nucleotides are TGTGCCAGCAGCGTAGGGGGCCCTCCTGACTACAATGAGCAGTTCTTC. It yields the protein CASSVGGPPDYNEQFF. The rearrangement uses TRBV9 and TRBJ2-1, with a possible D match to TRBD1 (5 bases). Between the trimmed V and J ends, which lost 0 bases and 3 bases, there was a span of 13 bases. CDR3 length equals 16 residues. Germline assignment: CDR1 SGDLS and CDR2 YYNGEE. The variable domain in full, with the rest retrieved from reference TRBV9 and TRBJ2-1, is DSGVTQTPKHLITATGQRVTLRCSPRSGDLSVYWYQQSLDQGLQFLIQYYNGEERAKGNILERFSAQQFPDLHSELNLSSLELGDSALYFCASSVGGPPDYNEQFFGPGTRLTVL.

Comment on this clonotype: Given a much more abundant clone one base away, this may be a read error. The V and J genes are TRBV29-1 and TRBJ2-4, with no clear D. In germline, CDR1 is SQVTM, CDR2 ANQGSEA. The ends were cut back, 3 bases at V and 13 bases at J, with 10 bases in the middle. The CDR3 loop spans 10 amino acids. The CDR3 sequence: CSVDSNEQYF. The CDR3 nucleotides read TGCAGCGTTGATAGCAATGAGCAGTACTTC. The whole variable domain, filled in from reference TRBV29-1 and TRBJ2-4, reads SAVISQKPSRDICQRGTSLTIQCQVDSQVTMMFWYRQQPGQSLTLIATANQGSEATYESGFVIDKFPISRPNLTFSTLTVSNMSPEDSSIYLCSVDSNEQYFGAGTRLSVL.

The rearrangement joins TRBV6-2 or TRBV6-3 to TRBJ1-5, with 7 nucleotides matching TRBD1. The V segment lost 5 bases and the J segment 4 bases; nucleotides outside the gene matches: 5. In germline, CDR1 is MNHEY, CDR2 SVGEGT. This CDR3 has 14 amino acids. CDR3: CASSKRDSNQPQHF. In DNA form, the CDR3 reads TGTGCCAGCAGTAAAAGGGACAGTAATCAGCCCCAGCATTTT.

The chain combines TRBV12-3 or TRBV12-4 with TRBJ2-5; TRBD2 matches at 10 bases. V was pared by 10 bases and J by 4 bases, with 9 bases of the junction left unmatched. CDR3 length: 14 amino acids. As DNA, the CDR3 is TGTGCCACGCGAGCTAGCGGGGGTCGAGAGACCCAGTACTTC. As protein: CATRASGGRETQYF.

This clonotype was seen a handful of times. This chain connects TRBV7-2 to TRBJ1-2; weak D call: TRBD1 (5 bases). The ends were cut back, 7 bases at V and 0 bases at J, with 12 bases in the middle. Per germline, CDR1 SGHTA and CDR2 FQGNSA. This CDR3 region has 14 residues. The CDR3 DNA reads TGTGCCAGCAATTGGAGGGACTCTAACTATGGCTACACCTTC. Encoded protein: CASNWRDSNYGYTF.

In its sample, this clonotype was seen many times. The CDR3 bases are TGTGCCAGCAGTACCGTCCCCGGGACAGGGAATTCACCCCTCCACTTT. Translated, it gives CASSTVPGTGNSPLHF. The V and J genes are TRBV6-5 and TRBJ1-6; 9 nucleotides match TRBD1. The length of the CDR3 is 16 residues. Germline V gene lookup returns CDR1 MNHEY and CDR2 SVGAGI. V lost 5 bases and J lost 7; bases outside the gene matches: 9.

This clonotype occurred a few times. The V gene is TRBV5-1, the J gene TRBJ2-1; no clear D gene. The CDR3 is 15 residues long. The V gene lost 2 bases and the J gene lost 0 bases, with 9 bases spanning the gap. Germline V gives CDR1 SGHRS, CDR2 YFSETQ. CDR3 bases: TGCGCCAGCAGCTTTCCCATGTCCTCCTACAATGAGCAGTTCTTC. Translation gives CASSFPMSSYNEQFF. The full variable domain, rest sourced from reference TRBV5-1 and TRBJ2-1, is KAGVTQTPRYLIKTRGQQVTLSCSPISGHRSVSWYQQTPGQGLQFLFEYFSETQRNKGNFPGRFSGRQFSNSRSEMNVSTLELGDSALYLCASSFPMSSYNEQFFGPGTRLTVL.

This clonotype was seen many times. The rearrangement joins TRBV6-4 to TRBJ2-1; a possible D gene is TRBD1 (6 bases). The germline V and J ends were trimmed by 3 bases and 5 bases, with 14 bases remaining between them. Germline values: CDR1 MRHNA, CDR2 SNTAGT. The CDR3 is made up of 15 amino acids. CDR3 DNA sequence: TGTGCCAGCAGTGAATTCCTCAACAGGGACAATGAGCAGTTCTTC. It codes for CASSEFLNRDNEQFF.

The table lists this clonotype with a few counts. The chain combines TRBV7-2 with TRBJ2-1; tentative D call: TRBD2 (7 bases). Per germline, CDR1 SGHTA and CDR2 FQGNSA. The CDR3 contains 14 residues. Trimming left V 2 bases short and J 7 bases short, with 12 bases between. The chain's CDR3 is CASSLRGASNEQFF. DNA of the CDR3: TGTGCCAGCAGCTTACGGGGGGCTTCGAATGAGCAGTTCTTC.

The chain is built from TRBV12-3 or TRBV12-4 and TRBJ2-3; D is ambiguous. The CDR3 totals 15 residues. Trimming took 5 bases from V and 2 from J, leaving 14 bases between them. The CDR3 nucleotides read TGTGCCAGCAGTCGAACCGGACGGGCCACAGATACGCAGTATTTT. Translation: CASSRTGRATDTQYF.

This clonotype appeared a few times. The chain combines TRBV7-9 with TRBJ1-2; no clear D. Germline V gene lookup returns CDR1 SEHNR and CDR2 FQNEAQ (reference sequence). The CDR3 loop spans 15 amino acids. V lost 1 base and J 8 bases, leaving 17 bases between the germline ends. The CDR3 DNA reads as TGTGCCAGCAGCTTAGAATTCTCGGGTGTGCGGGGCTACACCTTC. The encoded protein is CASSLEFSGVRGYTF.

The V gene is TRBV6-1, the J gene TRBJ2-5; D remains ambiguous. With 4 bases removed from V and 11 bases from J, the gap between germline ends came to 17 bases. Per the germline V gene, CDR1 is MNHNS and CDR2 is SASEGT. There are 13 residues in the CDR3. The DNA of the CDR3 is TGTGCCAGCAGTGTCTTGAGGCGGAATGAGCAGTACTTC. Residues: CASSVLRRNEQYF.

This clonotype was observed a handful of times. This chain connects TRBV25-1 to TRBJ2-4; 8 bases are shared with TRBD2. Trimming took 0 bases from V and 9 from J; bases not matched to a gene: 7. Germline CDR1 and CDR2: MGHDK and SYGVNS. The length of the CDR3 is 15 residues. CDR3 in DNA: TGTGCCAGCAGTGAATATTTCGGGGGGGCCCGCATTCAGTACTTC. Its protein product is CASSEYFGGARIQYF.

J is TRBJ2-5 and V is TRBV7-2, with D perhaps TRBD1 (6 bases). The J call could be wrong; TRBJ2-7 is a better fit for the DNA end. CDR1 is SGHTA and CDR2 is FQGNSA in the germline V gene. The CDR3 has 14 residues. The DNA of the CDR3 is TGTGCCAGCAGCTTAAACAGGGAGTTTGACGAGCAGTACTTC. Its protein is CASSLNREFDEQYF.

This clonotype was found a few times. The chain uses TRBV7-2 and TRBJ1-2; TRBD1 aligns across 8 bases. The germline V gene has CDR1 SGHTA and CDR2 FQGNSA. V gave up 3 bases and J gave up 7 bases; unmatched junction bases: 7. The CDR3 extends over 14 amino acids. The CDR3 region has the DNA TGTGCCAGCAGCTTCCAGGGGGCGACAAGTGGCTACACCTTC. It is translated as CASSFQGATSGYTF.

J is TRBJ2-1 and V is TRBV11-3, with 7 bases matching TRBD1. This CDR3 region has 17 residues. With 0 bases clipped from V and 8 bases from J, the junction kept 13 bases outside the gene matches. Germline V gene sequence: CDR1 SGHNT, CDR2 YENEEA. Here the CDR3 DNA reads TGTGCCAGCAGCTTAGATATTTCGAGACAGGGTACGGATGAGCAGTTCTTC. Translating gives CASSLDISRQGTDEQFF.

This chain joins TRBV6-5 and TRBJ2-5; D possibly corresponds to TRBD1 (6 bases). Trimming took 2 bases from V and 3 from J, leaving 13 bases between them. Germline V gene sequence: CDR1 MNHEY, CDR2 SVGAGI. This CDR3 has 15 residues. CDR3 region: CASSYRGLNEETQYF. The DNA of the CDR3 is TGTGCCAGCAGTTACAGGGGGTTGAACGAAGAGACCCAGTACTTC.

This chain joins TRBV13 and TRBJ2-2; D is perhaps TRBD1 (6 bases). Germline V CDR1 and CDR2: PRHDT, FYEKMQ (reference sequence). V shed 5 bases and J shed 3 bases, with 13 bases lying between them. The CDR3 is 15 amino acids. CDR3 sequence (DNA): TGTGCCAGCAGCACCCGACAGGTGCACACCGGGGAGCTGTTTTTT. Translation gives CASSTRQVHTGELFF.

The V call is TRBV19, the J call TRBJ2-3; D perhaps matches TRBD1 (6 bases). V gave up 7 bases and J gave up 3 bases, with 17 bases separating them. The germline V gene encodes CDR1 LNHDA and CDR2 SQIVND (reference sequence). This CDR3 has 15 amino acids. The CDR3 is CASTPGQIVTDTQYF. The CDR3 DNA reads TGTGCCAGTACCCCAGGACAGATAGTTACAGATACGCAGTATTTT.

Concerning this clonotype itself: Because it lacks the conserved phenylalanine or tryptophan at the end, this CDR3 is likely a read error. V gene TRBV20-1 combines with J gene TRBJ2-6; D is ambiguous. The CDR3 contains 15 residues. Germline V gene lookup returns CDR1 DFQATT and CDR2 SNEGSKA (reference sequence). CDR3 nucleotides: TGCAGTGCTAGAGACGGACGCCGAGAGGCCGACGTCCTGACTGTC. Protein product: CSARDGRREADVLTV.

This chain joins TRBV6-2 or TRBV6-3 and TRBJ1-2; D might be TRBD1 (6 bases). The CDR3 sequence is 14 residues long. The germline CDR1 and CDR2 sequences are MNHEY and SVGEGT. Trimming removed 6 bases from V and 4 bases from J, with 15 bases in between. The CDR3 bases are TGTGCCAGCAGCATCGCAGGGGACACCTATGGCTACACCTTC. It encodes CASSIAGDTYGYTF.